The 9 T cell receptor beta chains reported below all come from one sample, sequenced in a study of radiation and T cells in renal cell carcinoma. The data were produced by immunoSEQ multiplex PCR, yet TCRdb's version contains in-frame clones alone and is incomplete. The data show about 78,000 clones, with roughly 87% seen just once and about 6% held by the top ten. This sample's time point: blood 4 weeks post-SBRT, at nephrectomy. Documented treatment: 15 Gy SBRT to primary tumor, nephrectomy 4 weeks later. The sample consisted of blood, taken from a patient whose treatment included radiotherapy and nephrectomy. The receptors derive from a woman in her seventies with renal cell carcinoma.

V and J are TRBV28 and TRBJ1-2; no firm D call. This CDR3 is built from 14 residues. CDR1 is MDHEN and CDR2 is SYDVKM in the germline V gene. Trimming stripped 3 bases from V and 8 bases from J, with 16 bases between. CDR3 nucleotide sequence: TGTGCCAGCAGTTTGCCCCGGTCCTCTTGGGGCTACACCTTC. This gives the protein CASSLPRSSWGYTF.

This sequence joins TRBV5-1 and TRBJ2-3; 8 bases are shared with TRBD2. Germline V lookup: CDR1 SGHRS, CDR2 YFSETQ. Trimming removed 2 bases from V and 4 bases from J; junction bases left unmatched: 9. CDR3 length: 16 amino acids. CDR3 in amino acids: CASSLSGGLKSDTQYF. As DNA, the CDR3 is TGCGCCAGCAGCTTATCGGGGGGGCTTAAATCAGATACGCAGTATTTT.

CDR3 nucleotides: TGTGCCAGCAGGAGAAGACTAGCGGGGGACCGCCTCACAGATACGCAGTATTTT. Protein product: CASRRRLAGDRLTDTQYF. The V call is TRBV2, the J call TRBJ2-3; TRBD2 agrees at 12 bases. CDR3 length: 18 residues. V trimming: 6 bases; J trimming: 2 bases; junction bases outside the gene matches: 12. The germline CDR1 and CDR2 sequences are SNHLY and FYNNEI.

This clone was counted a single time. V usage is TRBV11-1 and J usage is TRBJ2-1; D remains ambiguous. V gave up 1 base and J gave up 3 bases, with 13 bases separating them. This CDR3 has 16 amino acids. The germline V gene encodes CDR1 SGHAT and CDR2 FQDESV (reference sequence). The CDR3 sequence is CASSLVKTIGYNEQFF. The DNA of the CDR3 is TGTGCCAGCAGCTTAGTTAAGACAATTGGCTACAATGAGCAGTTCTTC. The variable domain in full, completed from reference TRBV11-1 and TRBJ2-1, reads EAEVAQSPRYKITEKSQAVAFWCDPISGHATLYWYRQILGQGPELLVQFQDESVVDDSQLPKDRFSAERLKGVDSTLKIQPAELGDSAMYLCASSLVKTIGYNEQFFGPGTRLTVL.

J is TRBJ2-1 and V is TRBV6-6, with D possibly TRBD1 on 6 matching bases. Trimming took 3 bases from V and 7 from J, leaving 16 bases between them. CDR3 length: 15 residues. The germline gives CDR1 MNHNY, CDR2 SVGAGI (reference sequence). CDR3 DNA: TGTGCCAGCAGTTATCGATGGACAGCGACTAATGAGCAGTTCTTC. Residues: CASSYRWTATNEQFF.

This chain connects TRBV7-6 to TRBJ2-7, with unresolved D. The germline V and J ends were trimmed by 0 bases and 4 bases, with 10 bases remaining between them. The CDR3 has 14 amino acids. Germline loops: CDR1 SGHVS, CDR2 FNYEAQ. DNA of the CDR3: TGTGCCAGCAGCTTAGCGGCGCTGGGGTACGAGCAGTACTTC. Translating gives CASSLAALGYEQYF. Together with reference TRBV7-6 and TRBJ2-7, the CDR3 gives the full variable domain: GAGVSQSPRYKVTKRGQDVALRCDPISGHVSLYWYRQALGQGPEFLTYFNYEAQQDKSGLPNDRFSAERPEGSISTLTIQRTEQRDSAMYRCASSLAALGYEQYFGPGTRLTVT.

This chain joins TRBV7-9 and TRBJ2-1; perhaps TRBD2 as D (5 bases). Per germline, CDR1 SEHNR and CDR2 FQNEAQ (reference sequence). This CDR3 comprises 13 residues. V was shortened by 0 bases and J by 13 bases, with 13 bases between the two germline ends. Here the CDR3 DNA reads TGTGCCAGCAGCTTAGCGTGGACTTTTAGTCAGTTCTTC. It is translated as CASSLAWTFSQFF.

The chain couples TRBV30 to TRBJ2-2; D is possibly TRBD2 (6 bases). The CDR3 is 13 residues long. Trimming shortened V by 7 bases and J by 1 base, and 10 bases separated the two germline ends. Germline CDR1 is GTSNPN and CDR2 is SVGIG (reference sequence). The CDR3 DNA sequence: TGTGCCTTCGGGACTCTGAACACCGGGGAGCTGTTTTTT. It encodes CAFGTLNTGELFF. The full variable domain, rest sourced from reference TRBV30 and TRBJ2-2, is SQTIHQWPATLVQPVGSPLSLECTVEGTSNPNLYWYRQAAGRGLQLLFYSVGIGQISSEVPQNLSASRPQDRQFILSSKKLLLSDSGFYLCAFGTLNTGELFFGEGSRLTVL.

The genes are TRBV9 and TRBJ2-3; D ambiguous. V dropped 0 bases and J dropped 0 bases, with 11 bases sitting between them. Germline assignment: CDR1 SGDLS and CDR2 YYNGEE. The CDR3 spans 16 residues. The CDR3 loop is CASSVGADPSTDTQYF. CDR3 DNA sequence: TGTGCCAGCAGCGTAGGGGCGGACCCTAGCACAGATACGCAGTATTTT.